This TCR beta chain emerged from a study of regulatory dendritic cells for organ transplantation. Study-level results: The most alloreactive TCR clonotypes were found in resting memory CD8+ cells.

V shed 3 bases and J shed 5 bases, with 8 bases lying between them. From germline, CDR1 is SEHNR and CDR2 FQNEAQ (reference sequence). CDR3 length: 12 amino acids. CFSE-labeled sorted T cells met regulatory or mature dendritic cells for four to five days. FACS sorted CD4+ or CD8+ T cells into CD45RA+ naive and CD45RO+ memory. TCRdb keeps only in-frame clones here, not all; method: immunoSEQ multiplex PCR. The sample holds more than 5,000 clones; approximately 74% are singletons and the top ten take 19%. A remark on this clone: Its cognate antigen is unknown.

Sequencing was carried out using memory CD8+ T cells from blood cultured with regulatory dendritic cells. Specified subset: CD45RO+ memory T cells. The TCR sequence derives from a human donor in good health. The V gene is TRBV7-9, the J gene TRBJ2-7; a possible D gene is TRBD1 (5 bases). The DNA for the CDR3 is TGTGCCAGCAGCTTCGACAGTGACGAGCAGTACTTC. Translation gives CASSFDSDEQYF.